This entry lists 27 T cell receptor beta chains sequenced from one sample in a study of CD8+CD57+ T cells in acquired aplastic anemia (dated by TCRdb to 2016 to 2019). TCRdb lists the instrument as Illumina HiSeq 2000. Genomic DNA served as template for TCR beta VDJ combination and CDR3 sequence profiling. TCRdb cleaned the public reads at Q25 with fastp, built clones with MiXCR and kept in-frame beta chains. Each record represents a unique CDR3 protein, reported with the most common genes and DNA among its rows. In all, the sample holds some 160,000 distinct CDR3 sequences, and less than 60% of those were seen once. The ten largest clones represent approximately 2.8% of the sample. Patients chosen for sequencing had shown expansion of CD8+CD57+ cells by flow cytometry. The sequenced sample was sorted CD4+, CD8+, or CD8+CD57+ T cells (not recorded which) from PBMCs. The receptors here all came from a human donor with aplastic anemia.

Only a few counts were recorded for this clonotype. V usage is TRBV10-3 and J usage is TRBJ1-3, with TRBD1 as a possible D gene (6 bases). V dropped 3 bases and J dropped 2 bases, with 8 bases sitting between them. The CDR3 sequence is 14 residues long. Germline V gives CDR1 ENHRY, CDR2 SYGVKD. The CDR3 is CAISDQGTGNTIYF. The CDR3 DNA follows: TGTGCCATCAGTGACCAGGGGACTGGAAACACCATATATTTT.

The CDR3 loop is CAISELAGNSYEQYF. CDR3 nucleotide sequence: TGTGCCATCAGTGAACTAGCGGGGAACTCCTACGAGCAGTACTTC. The genes are TRBV10-3 and TRBJ2-7, with 10 bases matching TRBD2. V trimming: 3 bases; J trimming: 0 bases; junction bases outside the gene matches: 2. The CDR3 contains 15 residues. CDR1 and CDR2 (germline): ENHRY, SYGVKD.

As concerns this clonotype: The conserved phenylalanine or tryptophan is not found at the CDR3 terminus, so this likely reflects a read error. The J gene is TRBJ1-6, the V gene TRBV12-3 or TRBV12-4; no definite D call. Trimming left V 8 bases short and J 14 bases short, with 19 bases between. The CDR3 length is 13 residues. The CDR3 coding sequence is TGTGCCAGCTCGGACGGGCAAACTTCGACCCTCCACCTT. Its protein is CASSDGQTSTLHL.

The CDR3 loop reads CASSYSRRQGRYEQYF. In DNA form, the CDR3 reads TGTGCCAGCAGTTACTCCCGGAGACAGGGTCGGTACGAGCAGTACTTC. The V and J genes are TRBV6-5 and TRBJ2-7; 7 positions agree with TRBD1. Germline lookup yields CDR1 MNHEY and CDR2 SVGAGI. Trimming cost V 0 bases and J 4 bases; bases outside gene matches: 9. The CDR3 is made up of 16 amino acids.

The chain couples TRBV24-1 to TRBJ1-2; 9 bases match TRBD1. With 5 bases clipped from V and 4 bases from J, the junction kept 16 bases outside the gene matches. This CDR3 contains 18 residues. CDR1 is KGHDR and CDR2 is SFDVKD in the germline V gene. The DNA of the CDR3 is TGTGCCACCAGTGCCCGGGACAGGGTTTACCCATGTATCTATGGCTACACCTTC. Translated, it gives CATSARDRVYPCIYGYTF.

V and J are TRBV2 and TRBJ1-5; a possible D gene is TRBD1 (6 bases). The germline CDR1 and CDR2 sequences are SNHLY and FYNNEI. The length of the CDR3 is 15 residues. V was pared by 0 bases and J by 7 bases, with 13 bases between. CDR3 region: CASSEAAGAQQPQHF. The CDR3, as DNA: TGTGCCAGCAGTGAAGCAGCAGGGGCGCAGCAGCCCCAGCATTTT.

As for this clonotype: This may come from a read error, since a much larger clone is one base off. The chain joins TRBV5-1 to TRBJ1-1; D is perhaps TRBD1 (5 bases). The CDR3 consists of 16 residues. The V gene's germline CDR1 is SGHRS and CDR2 YFSETQ. With 5 bases removed from V and 3 bases from J, the gap between germline ends came to 20 bases. The chain's CDR3 is CASRPGLLSMDTEAFF. CDR3 DNA sequence: TGCGCCAGCAGACCGGGACTGCTTAGTATGGACACTGAAGCTTTCTTT. The variable domain in full, completed from reference TRBV5-1 and TRBJ1-1, reads KAGVTQTPRYLIKTRGQQVTLSCSPISGHRSVSWYQQTPGQGLQFLFEYFSETQRNKGNFPGRFSGRQFSNSRSEMNVSTLELGDSALYLCASRPGLLSMDTEAFFGQGTRLTVV.

Ten or more counts support this clonotype. The chain couples TRBV4-2 to TRBJ1-3, with TRBD1 matching 8 bases. Trimming cost V 3 bases and J 5 bases; bases outside gene matches: 18. CDR1 and CDR2 (germline): LGHNA, YNFKEQ. The CDR3 loop spans 19 amino acids. The CDR3 here is CASSQRTGTEYKARNTIYF. Here the CDR3 DNA reads TGTGCCAGCAGCCAGAGGACAGGGACGGAGTATAAGGCCCGAAACACCATATATTTT.

This clonotype has at least ten counts. The chain employs TRBV20-1 and TRBJ2-3, with 16 positions matching TRBD2. The J segment lost 4 bases and the V segment lost 0 bases, leaving 10 bases of the junction unmatched. The CDR3 loop spans 19 amino acids. The germline V gene has CDR1 DFQATT and CDR2 SNEGSKA (reference sequence). CDR3 region: CSARDLGLAGGPGSDTQYF. DNA for the CDR3: TGCAGTGCTAGAGATTTGGGACTAGCGGGAGGGCCTGGGTCAGATACGCAGTATTTT.

As to this clonotype: A much larger clone sits a single nucleotide away, making a read error possible. The chain carries TRBV5-4 and TRBJ2-2; no definite D call. V dropped 2 bases and J dropped 3 bases, with 2 bases sitting between them. The CDR3 totals 12 residues. From germline, CDR1 is SGHNT and CDR2 YYREEE (reference sequence). The CDR3 protein is CASSFHTGELFF. The CDR3 nucleotides read TGTGCCAGCAGCTTCCACACCGGGGAGCTGTTTTTT.

This clonotype has just one count. The junction and the germline gene differ at one end; a read error may be behind it. The chain carries TRBV25-1 and TRBJ2-1; possibly TRBD2 for D (6 bases). The CDR3 spans 18 residues. In germline, CDR1 is MGHDK, CDR2 SYGVNS. CDR3 protein: CVSSETTVGVRGYNEQFF. CDR3 coding DNA: TGTGTCAGCAGTGAAACGACAGTAGGGGTACGGGGGTACAATGAGCAGTTCTTC.

This clonotype was picked up a small number of times. The chain has TRBV2 and TRBJ2-1; no clear D gene. Germline CDR1 reads SNHLY; CDR2 reads FYNNEI. V was trimmed by 8 bases and J by 6 bases, leaving 14 bases between them. The length of the CDR3 is 13 residues. In nucleotides, the CDR3 is TGTGCCAGCGGCGATTCGGCGTCCAATGAGCAGTTCTTC. This encodes CASGDSASNEQFF.

This clonotype was seen just once. At one end the junction does not follow the germline gene, possibly because of a read error. V usage is TRBV6-5 and J usage is TRBJ2-7; D possibly corresponds to TRBD2 (5 bases). This CDR3 has 14 amino acids. From germline, CDR1 is MNHEY and CDR2 SVGAGI. CDR3 amino acids: CASSYSASSHEQYF. In DNA, the CDR3 is TGTGCCAGCAGTTACTCGGCTAGCTCCCACGAGCAGTACTTC.

This clonotype has more than one count but fewer than ten. The gene calls are TRBV30 and TRBJ2-5; D may match TRBD1 or TRBD2 (6 bases each). Trimming took 2 bases from V and 4 from J, leaving 17 bases between them. Germline CDR1 and CDR2: GTSNPN and SVGIG (reference sequence). The CDR3 runs 15 residues. CDR3 in amino acids: CAWSRGTRGGETQYF. The CDR3 DNA reads as TGTGCCTGGAGTCGAGGGACCAGGGGAGGAGAGACCCAGTACTTC.

This clonotype was found many times. V gene TRBV7-8 combines with J gene TRBJ1-2; 7 positions agree with TRBD1. Trimming at V came to 2 bases and at J to 3 bases, leaving 9 bases not matched to a gene. The CDR3 runs to 16 residues. The V gene's germline CDR1 is SGHVS and CDR2 FQNEAQ. CDR3 coding DNA: TGTGCCAGCAGCTTAAAAACCGGGACAGCATACTATGGCTACACCTTC. Translation: CASSLKTGTAYYGYTF.

This clonotype was counted ten times or more. J is TRBJ2-4 and V is TRBV19, with D possibly TRBD2 on 5 matching bases. Germline CDR1 LNHDA, CDR2 SQIVND (reference sequence). V shed 7 bases and J shed 8 bases, with 21 bases lying between them. The CDR3 extends over 15 amino acids. CDR3 residues: CASTITLRAKDIQYF. DNA for the CDR3: TGTGCCAGTACCATCACCCTGCGGGCCAAGGACATTCAGTACTTC.

Turning to this clonotype: The final CDR3 position lacks the conserved phenylalanine or tryptophan, pointing to a likely read error. The chain combines TRBV2 with TRBJ1-1; 7 nucleotides align to TRBD1. Germline CDR1 and CDR2: SNHLY and FYNNEI. The CDR3 extends over 13 amino acids. The V and J ends lost 7 bases and 1 base, in that order; junction bases with no gene match: 3. CDR3: CASKGGRNTEAFL. CDR3 nucleotides: TGTGCCAGCAAAGGGGGCAGGAACACTGAAGCTTTCCTT.

In this sample, this clonotype turned up many times. The V gene is TRBV11-2, the J gene TRBJ2-3; weak D call: TRBD2 (5 bases). Germline CDR1 SGHAT, CDR2 FQNNGV. V was trimmed by 3 bases and J by 0 bases, leaving 13 bases between them. The CDR3 contains 16 residues. DNA of the CDR3: TGTGCCAGCAGCTTCACCGGGATTAGAAGCACAGATACGCAGTATTTT. As protein: CASSFTGIRSTDTQYF.

A note on this clonotype: This may stem from a read error, because a much larger clone lies one nucleotide away. The rearrangement joins TRBV9 to TRBJ2-1; 9 bases line up with TRBD1. V trimming: 2 bases; J trimming: 2 bases; junction bases outside the gene matches: 2. CDR1 is SGDLS, CDR2 YYNGEE, per germline. There are 15 residues in the CDR3. DNA of the CDR3: TGTGCCAGCAGCGTGACAGGGGGAGCCTACAATGAGCAGTTCTTC. It translates to CASSVTGGAYNEQFF.

This clonotype occurred many times. The genes are TRBV19 and TRBJ2-7; TRBD1 is a possible D gene (6 bases). Trimming took off 9 bases at V and 3 bases at J, with 18 bases between the two ends. Germline V lookup: CDR1 LNHDA, CDR2 SQIVND (reference sequence). The CDR3 runs 14 residues. The CDR3 sequence is CASGTGRGFYEQYF. The CDR3 nucleotides read TGTGCCAGCGGCACAGGGAGAGGATTCTACGAGCAGTACTTC. Together with reference TRBV19 and TRBJ2-7, the CDR3 gives the full variable domain: DGGITQSPKYLFRKEGQNVTLSCEQNLNHDAMYWYRQDPGQGLRLIYYSQIVNDFQKGDIAEGYSVSREKKESFPLTVTSAQKNPTAFYLCASGTGRGFYEQYFGPGTRLTVT.

The chain uses TRBV5-6 and TRBJ1-1; possible D gene TRBD1, 5 bases. CDR1 and CDR2 from the germline V gene are SGHDT and YYEEEE. Trimming shortened V by 3 bases and J by 1 base, and 10 bases separated the two germline ends. The CDR3 is 14 amino acids. CDR3 amino acids: CASSSPTANTEAFF. In DNA form, the CDR3 reads TGTGCCAGCAGCTCGCCGACAGCGAACACTGAAGCTTTCTTT. Together with reference TRBV5-6 and TRBJ1-1, the CDR3 gives the full variable domain: DAGVTQSPTHLIKTRGQQVTLRCSPKSGHDTVSWYQQALGQGPQFIFQYYEEEERQRGNFPDRFSGHQFPNYSSELNVNALLLGDSALYLCASSSPTANTEAFFGQGTRLTVV.

The chain carries TRBV29-1 and TRBJ2-3; 8 bases agree with TRBD2. The germline V gene encodes CDR1 SQVTM and CDR2 ANQGSEA. This CDR3 has 14 amino acids. J lost 0 bases, V lost 4 bases, and 3 bases had no gene match. The CDR3: CSVVLAASTDTQYF. In nucleotides, the CDR3 is TGCAGCGTTGTACTAGCGGCTAGCACAGATACGCAGTATTTT.

The chain uses TRBV2 and TRBJ1-2; D is possibly TRBD1 (6 bases). This CDR3 is built from 12 residues. V was cut by 5 bases and J by 6 bases, with 10 bases left in between. Germline V CDR1 and CDR2: SNHLY, FYNNEI. CDR3 region: CASSWGGDGYTF. The CDR3 bases are TGTGCCAGCAGTTGGGGGGGCGATGGCTACACCTTC. The full variable domain, rest sourced from reference TRBV2 and TRBJ1-2, is EPEVTQTPSHQVTQMGQEVILRCVPISNHLYFYWYRQILGQKVEFLVSFYNNEISEKSEIFDDQFSVERPDGSNFTLKIRSTKLEDSAMYFCASSWGGDGYTFGSGTRLTVV.

This clonotype has a count of ten or more. J is TRBJ1-4 and V is TRBV25-1; weak D call: TRBD1 (5 bases). CDR1 MGHDK and CDR2 SYGVNS come from the germline V gene. Trimming took 1 base from V and 8 from J, leaving 14 bases between them. The CDR3 loop spans 15 amino acids. CDR3 DNA sequence: TGTGCCAGCAGTGAATTTGGCCGGGACCAGGAAAAACTGTTTTTT. This gives the protein CASSEFGRDQEKLFF.

The genes are TRBV20-1 and TRBJ1-5; D is uncertain. The germline V and J ends were trimmed by 2 bases and 0 bases, with 14 bases remaining between them. CDR1 and CDR2 from the germline V gene are DFQATT and SNEGSKA (reference sequence). There are 16 residues in the CDR3. CDR3 residues: CSARSGGSYSNQPQHF. DNA for the CDR3: TGCAGTGCTAGATCGGGCGGGAGCTATAGCAATCAGCCCCAGCATTTT.

In its sample, this clonotype was seen many times. The chain joins TRBV19 to TRBJ1-1; D is unclear. Trimming left V 2 bases short and J 1 base short, with 2 bases between. Looked up from germline, CDR1 is LNHDA and CDR2 is SQIVND (reference sequence). CDR3 size: 12 residues. The CDR3 is CASSIWNTEAFF. The DNA for the CDR3 is TGTGCCAGTAGTATATGGAACACTGAAGCTTTCTTT.

The gene calls are TRBV19 and TRBJ2-2; D is unclear. The CDR3 sequence is 14 residues long. Trimming pared 4 bases from V and 7 bases from J, leaving 13 bases between. Germline values: CDR1 LNHDA, CDR2 SQIVND (reference sequence). CDR3 loop: CASSNSPGLGELFF. CDR3 DNA: TGTGCCAGTAGTAACTCCCCCGGGCTCGGGGAGCTGTTTTTT. Supplemented by reference TRBV19 and TRBJ2-2, the full variable domain reads DGGITQSPKYLFRKEGQNVTLSCEQNLNHDAMYWYRQDPGQGLRLIYYSQIVNDFQKGDIAEGYSVSREKKESFPLTVTSAQKNPTAFYLCASSNSPGLGELFFGEGSRLTVL.